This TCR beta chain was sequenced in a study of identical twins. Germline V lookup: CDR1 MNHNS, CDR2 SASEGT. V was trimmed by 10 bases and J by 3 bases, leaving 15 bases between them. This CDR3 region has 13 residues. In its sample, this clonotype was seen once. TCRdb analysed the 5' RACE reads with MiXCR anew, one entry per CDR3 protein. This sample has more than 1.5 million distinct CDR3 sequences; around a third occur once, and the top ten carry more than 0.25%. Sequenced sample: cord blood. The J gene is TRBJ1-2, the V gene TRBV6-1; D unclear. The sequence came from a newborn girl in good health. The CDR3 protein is CATLGYSDYGYTF. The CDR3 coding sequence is TGTGCCACCCTTGGGTACAGTGACTATGGCTACACCTTC.